This T cell receptor beta chain was documented in a study of CD8 T cells in Susac syndrome. Study overall: Treatment at blood withdrawal was none, corticosteroids, or intravenous immunoglobulin alone in Susac syndrome patients.

This clonotype was recorded once. With random hexamers, reverse transcription was performed on about 0.5 to 1 ug of RNA. TCRdb re-called the immunoSEQ multiplex PCR reads through MiXCR, storing one row per CDR3 protein. Of about 140,000 distinct CDR3 sequences listed, 85% to 95% were seen once; the top ten hold 0.13% to 0.15%. The Susac syndrome patients fit the recently defined diagnostic criteria for definite or probable disease. Germline assignment: CDR1 LGHNA and CDR2 YNFKEQ. CDR3 length: 15 amino acids. Trimming removed 4 bases at V and 0 bases at J, with 12 bases between. The clonotype was recovered from a human donor with Susac syndrome. Sequencing was done on a sample of CD4+ T cells from PBMCs. The chain joins TRBV4-2 to TRBJ2-5, with D perhaps matching TRBD1 (6 bases). CDR3 in amino acids: CASSPGSGDQETQYF. The CDR3 DNA reads TGTGCCAGCAGCCCAGGGTCAGGGGACCAAGAGACCCAGTACTTC.